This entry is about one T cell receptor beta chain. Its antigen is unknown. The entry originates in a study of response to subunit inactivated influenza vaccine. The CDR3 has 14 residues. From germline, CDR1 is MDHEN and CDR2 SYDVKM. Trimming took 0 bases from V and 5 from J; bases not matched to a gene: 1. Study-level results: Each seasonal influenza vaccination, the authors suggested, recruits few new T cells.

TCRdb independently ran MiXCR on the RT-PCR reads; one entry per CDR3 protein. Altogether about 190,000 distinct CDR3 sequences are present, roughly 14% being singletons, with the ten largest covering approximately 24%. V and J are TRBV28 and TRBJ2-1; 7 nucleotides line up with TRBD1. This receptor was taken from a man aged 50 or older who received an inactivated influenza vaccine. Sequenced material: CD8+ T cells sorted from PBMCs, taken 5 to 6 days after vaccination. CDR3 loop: CASSLWDRNNEQFF. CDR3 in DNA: TGTGCCAGCAGTTTATGGGACAGGAACAATGAGCAGTTCTTC.